A single sample gave rise to the 26 T cell receptor beta chains below, sequenced in a study of identical twins. TCRdb independently ran MiXCR on the 5' RACE reads; one entry per CDR3 protein. Of 200,000 to 300,000 distinct CDR3 sequences in the sample, about 10% were seen once. The sequenced sample was memory T cells sorted from blood. These receptors came from a man aged 50-60 years in good health.

In its sample, this clonotype was seen many times. The chain joins TRBV7-6 to TRBJ2-1; 7 bases line up with TRBD1. This CDR3 is built from 17 residues. In germline, CDR1 is SGHVS, CDR2 FNYEAQ. V was pared by 0 bases and J by 8 bases, with 13 bases of the junction left unmatched. CDR3 loop: CASSLASRTGFLDEQFF. CDR3 nucleotide sequence: TGTGCCAGCAGCTTAGCGTCCAGGACAGGATTCTTGGATGAGCAGTTCTTC.

This clonotype was seen repeatedly, ten times or more. This rearrangement joins TRBV7-2 to TRBJ2-1, with TRBD2 matching over 7 bases. Germline V gene data show CDR1 as SGHTA and CDR2 as FQGNSA. Trimming removed 4 bases from V and 7 bases from J; junction bases left unmatched: 7. CDR3 length: 14 amino acids. DNA for the CDR3: TGTGCCAGCAGCTACGTGACTAGCCGGAATGAGCAGTTCTTC. Protein sequence: CASSYVTSRNEQFF.

This clonotype was detected many times. The V call is TRBV5-1, the J call TRBJ2-1; 12 positions match TRBD2. The CDR3 is 15 amino acids. Germline V CDR1 and CDR2: SGHRS, YFSETQ. The J segment lost 7 bases and the V segment lost 2 bases, leaving 4 bases of the junction unmatched. CDR3 protein: CASSLGLAGSNEQFF. The CDR3 DNA is TGCGCCAGCAGCTTAGGACTAGCGGGAAGTAATGAGCAGTTCTTC.

This clonotype was detected ten times or more. The chain couples TRBV4-1 to TRBJ2-5; the match to TRBD1 covers 8 bases. CDR3 length equals 17 residues. The germline V gene has CDR1 MGHRA and CDR2 YSYEKL. J was trimmed by 5 bases and V by 4 bases; bases with no gene match: 15. CDR3 in DNA: TGCGCCAGCAGCCGCCTAACAGGGGGAGGCCGGGGCGAGACCCAGTACTTC. It is translated as CASSRLTGGGRGETQYF.

The rearrangement joins TRBV19 to TRBJ2-1; 9 bases are a match to TRBD2. Looked up from germline, CDR1 is LNHDA and CDR2 is SQIVND (reference sequence). The junction had 2 bases not matched to a gene; V was cut back by 3 bases and J by 2 bases. The CDR3 contains 15 residues. CDR3 nucleotides: TGTGCCAGTAGTATTAGACTAGCGGCCTACAATGAGCAGTTCTTC. Its protein is CASSIRLAAYNEQFF.

In its sample, this clonotype was seen many times. In DNA, the CDR3 is TGTGCCAGCAGCTTAGTGACAGGGATGGAGACCCAGTACTTC. As protein: CASSLVTGMETQYF. V is TRBV7-8 and J is TRBJ2-5, with 7 bases that match TRBD1. Per the germline V gene, CDR1 is SGHVS and CDR2 is FQNEAQ. Trimming at V came to 1 base and at J to 5 bases, leaving 4 bases not matched to a gene. This CDR3 is built from 14 residues.

V gene TRBV12-3 or TRBV12-4 combines with J gene TRBJ1-5, with 9 bases that match TRBD1. Losses at the gene ends were 7 bases for V and 3 bases for J; bases not matched to a gene: 13. This CDR3 has 17 residues. Written as DNA, the CDR3 is TGTGCCAGCAAATCCGGGACAGGGATCGGATTCAATCAGCCCCAGCATTTT. It yields the protein CASKSGTGIGFNQPQHF.

This clonotype was detected a few times. The chain combines TRBV12-3 or TRBV12-4 with TRBJ2-5; 7 nucleotides agree with TRBD2. With 3 bases clipped from V and 2 bases from J, the junction kept 3 bases outside the gene matches. The CDR3 runs to 14 residues. The CDR3 nucleotides are TGTGCCAGCAGTTTCCAGGGACTACAAGAGACCCAGTACTTC. Translating it yields CASSFQGLQETQYF.

The chain combines TRBV5-1 with TRBJ1-1; the D is unclear. This CDR3 comprises 15 residues. V was trimmed by 0 bases and J by 2 bases, leaving 11 bases between them. Per germline, CDR1 SGHRS and CDR2 YFSETQ. CDR3 region: CASSLVAQRNTEAFF. CDR3 coding DNA: TGCGCCAGCAGCTTGGTTGCCCAGCGTAACACTGAAGCTTTCTTT.

Of note for this clonotype: The junction does not match germline at one end; this may be a read error. J is TRBJ1-4 and V is TRBV6-5; 7 bases map to TRBD1. The germline gives CDR1 MNHEY, CDR2 SVGAGI. The CDR3 has 14 amino acids. Here the CDR3 reads CASSSEGAKEKLFF. For the CDR3, the DNA is TGTGCCAGCAGTTCCGAGGGGGCTAAGGAAAAACTGTTTTTT.

V gene TRBV27 combines with J gene TRBJ2-2; 7 bases match TRBD2. This CDR3 is 18 amino acids long. Trimming took 2 bases from V and 3 from J; bases not matched to a gene: 12. The germline V gene encodes CDR1 MNHEY and CDR2 SMNVEV (reference sequence). The CDR3 coding sequence is TGTGCCAGCAGTTTAGGGACTACCACACACTCTTACACCGGGGAGCTGTTTTTT. The encoded protein is CASSLGTTTHSYTGELFF.

This clonotype has a count of ten or more. This rearrangement joins TRBV2 to TRBJ2-5, with D maybe TRBD2 (5 bases). This CDR3 contains 14 residues. Trimming took off 2 bases at V and 5 bases at J, with 12 bases between the two ends. Germline V lookup: CDR1 SNHLY, CDR2 FYNNEI. Here the CDR3 DNA reads TGTGCCAGCAGTGAACTTCTGTGGGAGGAGACCCAGTACTTC. This gives the protein CASSELLWEETQYF.

This clonotype was seen a handful of times. V usage is TRBV10-3 and J usage is TRBJ2-3, with TRBD2 identical over 8 bases. V dropped 7 bases and J dropped 0; count of bases not matched to a gene: 9. From germline, CDR1 is ENHRY and CDR2 SYGVKD. CDR3 length equals 16 residues. The CDR3 sequence: CAITRNSGASTDTQYF. CDR3 sequence (DNA): TGTGCCATCACGCGAAATAGCGGGGCTAGCACAGATACGCAGTATTTT.

There are many counts of this clonotype. V and J are TRBV24-1 and TRBJ2-2; 8 bases fit TRBD1. V shed 7 bases, J shed 7 bases, and the junction held 7 bases outside the gene matches. The germline V gene has CDR1 KGHDR and CDR2 SFDVKD. This CDR3 is 14 amino acids long. The CDR3 sequence: CATRDRATLGELFF. CDR3 nucleotide sequence: TGTGCCACCAGGGACAGGGCCACACTCGGGGAGCTGTTTTTT.

This clonotype was seen ten or more times. The V gene is TRBV5-5, the J gene TRBJ2-1; TRBD2 matches 8 bases. Germline CDR1 is SGHKS and CDR2 is YYEKEE (reference sequence). The CDR3 contains 16 residues. The V gene end was trimmed by 3 bases and the J gene end by 7 bases; junction bases not matched to a gene: 12. CDR3 protein: CASSSLRGGQWNEQFF. CDR3 nucleotide sequence: TGTGCCAGCAGCTCCCTCCGGGGGGGCCAATGGAATGAGCAGTTCTTC.

This clonotype was counted between two and nine times. The CDR3: CASSLPRPPYEQYF. For the CDR3, the DNA is TGTGCCAGCAGTTTGCCCCGACCCCCCTACGAGCAGTACTTC. The rearrangement joins TRBV28 to TRBJ2-7, with no clear D. The CDR3 has 14 amino acids. V lost 3 bases and J 2 bases, leaving 11 bases between the germline ends. Germline assignment: CDR1 MDHEN and CDR2 SYDVKM.

This clonotype has just a few counts. The chain uses TRBV7-9 and TRBJ2-7; the D is unclear. The CDR3 has 13 residues. V shed 3 bases and J shed 5 bases, with 11 bases lying between them. The germline V gene encodes CDR1 SEHNR and CDR2 FQNEAQ (reference sequence). The chain's CDR3 is CASSFRVWNEQYF. The DNA of the CDR3 is TGTGCCAGCAGCTTTAGGGTGTGGAACGAGCAGTACTTC.

This clonotype was found many times. V usage is TRBV20-1 and J usage is TRBJ2-7, with 14 bases aligning to TRBD2. Germline V gene data show CDR1 as DFQATT and CDR2 as SNEGSKA (reference sequence). The CDR3 has 16 amino acids. V lost 3 bases, J lost 4 bases, and 8 bases stayed unmatched. CDR3 amino acids: CSARPRTSGGRYEQYF. Written as DNA, the CDR3 is TGCAGTGCTAGGCCCCGGACTAGCGGGGGGCGGTACGAGCAGTACTTC.

This chain joins TRBV28 and TRBJ1-6; the D gene is possibly TRBD1 (6 bases). The CDR3 is made up of 15 amino acids. In germline, CDR1 is MDHEN, CDR2 SYDVKM. V was trimmed by 3 bases and J by 7 bases, leaving 13 bases between them. CDR3 in DNA: TGTGCCAGCAGTTTGCGACCCGGGACAAATTCACCCCTCCACTTT. As protein: CASSLRPGTNSPLHF.

There are many counts of this clonotype. The chain joins TRBV7-8 to TRBJ1-2; 8 bases match TRBD1. The germline V gene has CDR1 SGHVS and CDR2 FQNEAQ. CDR3 size: 17 residues. J was trimmed by 3 bases and V by 1 base; bases with no gene match: 10. CDR3 bases: TGTGCCAGCAGCTTAGTGGGGGACAGGTCCCGCTACTATGGCTACACCTTC. It encodes CASSLVGDRSRYYGYTF.

The sample holds many counts of this clonotype. This chain joins TRBV28 and TRBJ2-7; TRBD2 agrees at 8 bases. Germline values: CDR1 MDHEN, CDR2 SYDVKM. V shed 1 base and J 5 bases; nucleotides not matched to a gene: 7. This CDR3 has 15 amino acids. CDR3 nucleotides: TGTGCCAGCAGTTTATCCAGCGGGAGTTGGAACGAGCAGTACTTC. This encodes CASSLSSGSWNEQYF.

The J gene is TRBJ1-4, the V gene TRBV28, with D unclear. The CDR3 loop spans 15 amino acids. The germline V gene has CDR1 MDHEN and CDR2 SYDVKM. The germline V and J ends were trimmed by 4 bases and 9 bases, with 18 bases remaining between them. CDR3 nucleotide sequence: TGTGCCAGCAGTTCCATCGGGCGTTCCAACCAAAAACTGTTTTTT. Its translation: CASSSIGRSNQKLFF.

This clonotype was found many times. The genes are TRBV20-1 and TRBJ2-6; unclear D gene. The V and J ends lost 6 bases and 0 bases respectively, with 12 bases between them. CDR3 length: 15 residues. Germline loops: CDR1 DFQATT, CDR2 SNEGSKA (reference sequence). The CDR3 DNA reads as TGCAGTGCGCCCGTCCCCGGCTCTGGGGCCAACGTCCTGACTTTC. Protein sequence: CSAPVPGSGANVLTF.

A note on this clonotype: A single base separates this from a much larger clone, so it may be a read error. The chain couples TRBV5-1 to TRBJ2-7; the D is unclear. Trimming left V 5 bases short and J 3 bases short, with 6 bases between. Germline values: CDR1 SGHRS, CDR2 YFSETQ. This CDR3 has 11 amino acids. The CDR3 DNA sequence: TGCGCCAGCAGGGCCTACTACGAGCAGTACTTC. This translates into CASRAYYEQYF.

This clonotype has ten or more counts. This rearrangement joins TRBV7-7 to TRBJ2-2, with 9 bases lining up with TRBD1. The germline gives CDR1 SSHAT, CDR2 FNYEAQ (reference sequence). CDR3 length equals 13 residues. CDR3 nucleotides: TGTGCTGTGTGGGACAGGGCCACCGGGGAGCTGTTTTTT. Translation gives CAVWDRATGELFF.

The rearrangement joins TRBV18 to TRBJ2-1, with D unclear. The CDR3 runs to 13 residues. V lost 0 bases and J 4 bases, leaving 4 bases between the germline ends. Germline V CDR1 and CDR2: KGHSH, LQKENI. CDR3 nucleotides: TGTGCCAGCTCACCACCGAGTTACAATGAGCAGTTCTTC. Its protein is CASSPPSYNEQFF.